These 16 T cell receptor beta chains share one sample of origin, sequenced in a study of OX40 agonist ivuxolimab in advanced cancers. The table came from immunoSEQ multiplex PCR; TCRdb's copy has only in-frame clones and leaves some out. Among around 85,000 clones listed, under 95% were seen once. Material: CD4+ or CD8+ T cells sorted from blood, obtained in a trial of the OX40 agonist ivuxolimab. The receptor source for this set is an adult with an advanced solid tumor such as melanoma, head and neck, liver or kidney cancer.

The chain is built from TRBV9 and TRBJ1-5, with a possible D match to TRBD1 (5 bases). Germline CDR1 and CDR2: SGDLS and YYNGEE. Trimming took off 0 bases at V and 8 bases at J, with 15 bases between the two ends. CDR3 length: 15 amino acids. CDR3 sequence reads: CASSVGQAAGEPQHF. CDR3 nucleotides: TGTGCCAGCAGCGTAGGGCAGGCTGCGGGGGAGCCCCAGCATTTT.

This chain connects TRBV5-6 to TRBJ2-1; 7 bases agree with TRBD2. The germline V gene has CDR1 SGHDT and CDR2 YYEEEE. Trimming took 1 base from V and 8 from J; bases not matched to a gene: 6. This CDR3 is built from 14 residues. The CDR3 nucleotides read TGTGCCAGCAGCTTGATTCTAGCGGCATATGAGCAGTTCTTC. Residues: CASSLILAAYEQFF.

The chain is built from TRBV29-1 and TRBJ1-2, with D hard to call. The CDR3 runs 13 residues. Per the germline V gene, CDR1 is SQVTM and CDR2 is ANQGSEA. Trimming stripped 1 base from V and 0 bases from J, with 6 bases between. As DNA, the CDR3 is TGCAGCGTTGAAGTGACAACTAACTATGGCTACACCTTC. Amino acids: CSVEVTTNYGYTF.

The V gene is TRBV15, the J gene TRBJ2-4; D tentatively reads TRBD1 or TRBD2 (5 bases each). In germline, CDR1 is LNHNV, CDR2 YYDKDF (reference sequence). CDR3 length: 15 residues. The ends were cut back, 1 base at V and 1 base at J, with 8 bases in the middle. The CDR3 protein is CATSRGGEAKNIQYF. The DNA of the CDR3 is TGTGCCACCAGCAGAGGAGGGGAGGCCAAAAACATTCAGTACTTC.

V and J are TRBV27 and TRBJ1-1; unclear D gene. The V gene's germline CDR1 is MNHEY and CDR2 SMNVEV (reference sequence). The CDR3 is 13 residues long. V lost 2 bases and J 1 base, leaving 5 bases between the germline ends. As DNA, the CDR3 is TGTGCCAGCAGTTTAGCGGCGAACACTGAAGCTTTCTTT. Translating gives CASSLAANTEAFF.

This chain uses TRBV19 with TRBJ2-1; 8 bases line up with TRBD2. V was clipped by 5 bases and J by 15 bases; unmatched bases: 6. Germline lookup yields CDR1 LNHDA and CDR2 SQIVND (reference sequence). The CDR3 length is 11 residues. This CDR3 reads CASSSLREVFF. CDR3 sequence (DNA): TGTGCCAGTAGTTCTTTGCGGGAGGTGTTCTTC.

This chain uses TRBV13 with TRBJ2-2, with D hard to call. This CDR3 contains 14 residues. Germline assignment: CDR1 PRHDT and CDR2 FYEKMQ (reference sequence). The V end was cut by 4 bases, the J end by 6 bases, with 12 bases between. The CDR3 sequence is CASSSSEWAGELFF. CDR3 nucleotide sequence: TGTGCCAGCAGCTCTTCGGAGTGGGCCGGGGAGCTGTTTTTT.

The chain's CDR3 is CASSRGVLQPQHF. The CDR3 DNA reads as TGTGCCAGCAGCCGCGGGGTGCTTCAGCCCCAGCATTTT. This sequence joins TRBV14 and TRBJ1-5; D gene ambiguous. Per the germline V gene, CDR1 is SGHDN and CDR2 is FVKESK. The CDR3 has 13 amino acids. V was trimmed by 4 bases and J by 6 bases, leaving 10 bases between them. Full variable domain (missing parts from reference TRBV14 and TRBJ1-5): EAGVTQFPSHSVIEKGQTVTLRCDPISGHDNLYWYRRVMGKEIKFLLHFVKESKQDESGMPNNRFLAERTGGTYSTLKVQPAELEDSGVYFCASSRGVLQPQHFGDGTRLSIL.

About this clone itself: The identical CDR3 is also encoded by other nucleotide sequences in the sample. The V call is TRBV30, the J call TRBJ2-1; no clear D gene. The CDR3 loop spans 11 amino acids. Trimming took 0 bases from V and 6 from J, leaving 3 bases between them. The germline V gene has CDR1 GTSNPN and CDR2 SVGIG (reference sequence). Here the CDR3 reads CAWSVGNEQFF. The CDR3 DNA reads TGTGCCTGGAGTGTAGGCAATGAGCAGTTCTTC.

This chain connects TRBV11-2 to TRBJ2-3; D uncertain. Germline V CDR1 and CDR2: SGHAT, FQNNGV. The CDR3 has 11 amino acids. Trimming shortened V by 2 bases and J by 4 bases, and 1 base separated the two germline ends. CDR3 protein: CASSLPDTQYF. The CDR3 nucleotides read TGTGCCAGCAGCTTACCAGATACGCAGTATTTT.

The chain combines TRBV4-1 with TRBJ2-7, with 7 nucleotides matching TRBD1. CDR3 length: 11 amino acids. V shed 4 bases, J shed 6 bases, and the junction held 0 bases outside the gene matches. Germline V lookup: CDR1 MGHRA, CDR2 YSYEKL. CDR3 region: CASSPGGEQYF. The CDR3 region has the DNA TGCGCCAGCAGCCCAGGGGGCGAGCAGTACTTC.

In DNA, the CDR3 is TGTGCCAGTAGTATATCTCCGGGACAGGGATCACCCCTCCACTTT. Its translation: CASSISPGQGSPLHF. The V call is TRBV19, the J call TRBJ1-6; 9 bases are a match to TRBD1. Germline CDR1 and CDR2: LNHDA and SQIVND (reference sequence). J lost 10 bases, V lost 2 bases, and 6 bases had no gene match. The CDR3 has 15 amino acids.

Remarks on this clone: This sample also contains other DNA sequences that code for the same CDR3. The chain combines TRBV5-6 with TRBJ2-7; 9 positions match TRBD2. CDR1 and CDR2 (germline): SGHDT, YYEEEE. The CDR3 covers 15 residues. J gave up 2 bases and V 4 bases, and 7 bases lay outside the gene matches. This CDR3 is CASSISGGFTYEQYF. CDR3 DNA sequence: TGTGCCAGCAGCATTAGCGGGGGATTCACCTACGAGCAGTACTTC.

On this clone: The junction departs from germline at one end; a sequencing error may be responsible. This chain connects TRBV7-7 to TRBJ1-6; D gene unclear. The length of the CDR3 is 17 residues. Germline values: CDR1 SSHAT, CDR2 FNYEAQ (reference sequence). CDR3 sequence reads: CASSLGRDRGRNSPLHF. The CDR3, as DNA: TGTGCTAGCAGCTTAGGCCGGGATCGTGGGAGGAATTCACCCCTCCACTTT.

This clone was found once. The chain employs TRBV28 and TRBJ1-5; weak D call: TRBD1 (5 bases). The V and J ends lost 6 bases and 7 bases respectively, with 13 bases between them. This CDR3 contains 13 residues. CDR1 MDHEN and CDR2 SYDVKM come from the germline V gene. CDR3 in amino acids: CASSMGVQQPQHF. CDR3 coding DNA: TGTGCCAGCAGCATGGGGGTGCAGCAGCCCCAGCATTTT.

The CDR3 coding sequence is TGTGCTAGTGGTTTGTGGCAGGGGACCCGTACGCAGTATTTT. Its translation is CASGLWQGTRTQYF. J is TRBJ2-3 and V is TRBV12-5, with D possibly being TRBD1 (6 bases). The length of the CDR3 is 14 residues. Germline CDR1 and CDR2: LGHNT and FRNRAP. V lost 2 bases, J lost 8 bases, and 14 bases lay in between.